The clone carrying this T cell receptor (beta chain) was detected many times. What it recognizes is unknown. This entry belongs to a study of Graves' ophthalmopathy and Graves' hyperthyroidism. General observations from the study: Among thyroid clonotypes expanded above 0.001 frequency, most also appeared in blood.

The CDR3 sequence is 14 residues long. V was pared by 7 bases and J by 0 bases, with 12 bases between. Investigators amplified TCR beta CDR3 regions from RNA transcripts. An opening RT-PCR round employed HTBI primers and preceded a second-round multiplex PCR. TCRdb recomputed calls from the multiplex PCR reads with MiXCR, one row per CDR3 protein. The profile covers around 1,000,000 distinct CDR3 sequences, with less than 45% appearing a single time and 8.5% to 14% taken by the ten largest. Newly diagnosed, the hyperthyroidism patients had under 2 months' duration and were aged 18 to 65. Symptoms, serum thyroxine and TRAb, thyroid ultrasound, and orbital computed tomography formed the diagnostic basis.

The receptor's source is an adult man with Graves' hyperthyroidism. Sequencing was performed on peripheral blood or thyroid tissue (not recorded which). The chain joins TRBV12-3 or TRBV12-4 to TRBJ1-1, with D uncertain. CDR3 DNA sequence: TGTGCCAGCAATAATCACGGAGTGAACACTGAAGCTTTCTTT. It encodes CASNNHGVNTEAFF.